Presented here are 26 T cell receptor beta chains from one specimen sequenced in a study of identical twins. TCRdb itself ran the 5' RACE reads through MiXCR, one entry per CDR3 protein. The table lists around 690,000 distinct CDR3 sequences, less than 25% of them singletons. These same records also appear under a second study, on T cells expressing NK-cell markers.

The sequenced sample consisted of PBMCs. The receptors shown here come from a woman under 30 in good health.

This chain connects TRBV29-1 to TRBJ1-2; D perhaps matches TRBD1 (6 bases). CDR1 is SQVTM and CDR2 is ANQGSEA in the germline V gene. Trimming took off 4 bases at V and 8 bases at J, with 20 bases between the two ends. The CDR3 length is 14 residues. The CDR3 DNA reads as TGCAGCGTTGGTCGGACCAGGGGCGCGGGAGGCTACACCTTC. Amino acid sequence: CSVGRTRGAGGYTF.

This clonotype was seen a handful of times. CDR3 loop: CSAYDYSSETQYF. The CDR3 DNA is TGCAGTGCTTACGACTATTCCTCGGAGACCCAGTACTTC. This rearrangement joins TRBV20-1 to TRBJ2-5; D is perhaps TRBD2 (5 bases). Trimming left V 5 bases short and J 5 bases short, with 15 bases between. Germline-derived CDR1 and CDR2 are DFQATT and SNEGSKA (reference sequence). The CDR3 contains 13 residues.

Here the CDR3 reads CASSQVTDLNEQFF. The CDR3 coding sequence is TGTGCCAGCAGCCAAGTAACTGACCTCAATGAGCAGTTCTTC. This sequence joins TRBV4-2 and TRBJ2-1, with D unresolved. CDR3 length: 14 amino acids. Trimming removed 1 base at V and 6 bases at J, with 10 bases between. Germline V gene sequence: CDR1 LGHNA, CDR2 YNFKEQ.

This clonotype was detected a few times. The V call is TRBV6-2 or TRBV6-3, the J call TRBJ2-1, with 9 nucleotides matching TRBD2. V shed 10 bases and J 7 bases; nucleotides not matched to a gene: 14. CDR3 length: 15 residues. CDR1 and CDR2 (germline): MNHEY, SVGEGT. The CDR3: CATRRFLAGINEQFF. The CDR3 region has the DNA TGTGCCACCCGCCGATTTCTAGCGGGGATAAATGAGCAGTTCTTC.

This clonotype was seen more than once but under ten times. The chain links TRBV6-1 to TRBJ2-2; 14 positions agree with TRBD2. Looked up from germline, CDR1 is MNHNS and CDR2 is SASEGT. With V trimmed by 4 bases and J by 6 bases, 10 bases remained unmatched. The CDR3 consists of 18 residues. The CDR3 DNA sequence: TGTGCCAGCAGTGTTCAATCCGGGACTAGCGGGAGCGCCGGGGAGCTGTTTTTT. This encodes CASSVQSGTSGSAGELFF.

V gene TRBV7-9 combines with J gene TRBJ2-7; 9 nucleotides line up with TRBD2. V gave up 2 bases and J gave up 7 bases; unmatched junction bases: 6. The CDR3 covers 14 residues. From germline, CDR1 is SEHNR and CDR2 FQNEAQ (reference sequence). The CDR3 bases are TGTGCCAGCAGCTTATCTAGCGGGGTCGGGGAGCAGTACTTC. This codes for CASSLSSGVGEQYF. Supplemented by reference TRBV7-9 and TRBJ2-7, the full variable domain reads DTGVSQNPRHKITKRGQNVTFRCDPISEHNRLYWYRQTLGQGPEFLTYFQNEAQLEKSRLLSDRFSAERPKGSFSTLEIQRTEQGDSAMYLCASSLSSGVGEQYFGPGTRLTVT.

The chain is built from TRBV7-9 and TRBJ1-5; TRBD1 aligns across 10 bases. The CDR3 loop spans 14 amino acids. The germline V gene has CDR1 SEHNR and CDR2 FQNEAQ (reference sequence). Trimming removed 8 bases from V and 5 bases from J; junction bases left unmatched: 6. This CDR3 reads CASGRGTGDQPQHF. The CDR3 region has the DNA TGTGCCAGCGGCCGGGGGACAGGGGATCAGCCCCAGCATTTT.

The table lists this clonotype with a few counts. The chain joins TRBV10-3 to TRBJ1-1, with D possibly TRBD1 on 5 matching bases. The CDR3 is 13 residues long. The ends were cut back, 6 bases at V and 0 bases at J, with 8 bases in the middle. Germline CDR1 and CDR2: ENHRY and SYGVKD. CDR3 DNA sequence: TGTGCCATCAGCCTGGGGGTGAACACTGAAGCTTTCTTT. Amino acids: CAISLGVNTEAFF.

The chain uses TRBV5-6 and TRBJ1-1; TRBD1 is a possible D gene (6 bases). Germline lookup yields CDR1 SGHDT and CDR2 YYEEEE. CDR3 length: 15 amino acids. Between the trimmed V and J ends, which lost 0 bases and 5 bases, there was a span of 14 bases. CDR3: CASSLAGGRATEAFF. Here the CDR3 DNA reads TGTGCCAGCAGCTTGGCCGGGGGCAGGGCGACTGAAGCTTTCTTT. Complete variable domain (other parts from reference TRBV5-6 and TRBJ1-1): DAGVTQSPTHLIKTRGQQVTLRCSPKSGHDTVSWYQQALGQGPQFIFQYYEEEERQRGNFPDRFSGHQFPNYSSELNVNALLLGDSALYLCASSLAGGRATEAFFGQGTRLTVV.

As concerns this clonotype: This may stem from a read error, because a much larger clone lies one nucleotide away. The chain links TRBV7-2 to TRBJ2-7; the match to TRBD1 covers 10 bases. The CDR3 consists of 14 residues. Germline values: CDR1 SGHTA, CDR2 FQGNSA. The V segment lost 5 bases and the J segment 2 bases; nucleotides outside the gene matches: 3. CDR3: CASSAGQGTYEQYF. The CDR3 DNA follows: TGTGCCAGCAGCGCGGGACAGGGGACCTACGAGCAGTACTTC.

This clonotype was observed a handful of times. The chain uses TRBV4-3 and TRBJ1-2; D gene unclear. V was trimmed by 0 bases and J by 4 bases, leaving 9 bases between them. CDR1 and CDR2 from the germline V gene are LGHNA and YSLEER. This CDR3 comprises 14 residues. CDR3 region: CASSQDDQTYGYTF. CDR3 nucleotide sequence: TGCGCCAGCAGCCAAGATGATCAGACCTATGGCTACACCTTC.

This clonotype has more than one count but fewer than ten. The chain has TRBV6-1 and TRBJ2-5; maybe TRBD1 (6 bases). The V end was cut by 5 bases, the J end by 4 bases, with 17 bases between. The CDR3 contains 15 residues. Germline loops: CDR1 MNHNS, CDR2 SASEGT. As DNA, the CDR3 is TGTGCCAGCAGTCCCTATACGACAGGCTCAGAGACCCAGTACTTC. It translates to CASSPYTTGSETQYF.

The chain joins TRBV20-1 to TRBJ2-7, with D perhaps being TRBD1 or TRBD2 (5 bases each). Germline CDR1 and CDR2: DFQATT and SNEGSKA (reference sequence). There are 15 residues in the CDR3. The V end lost 3 bases, the J end lost 6 bases, and 21 bases lay between the germline ends. DNA of the CDR3: TGCAGTGCTAGGCCGGGACCGAGCGGCACGGGCGAGCAGTACTTC. Translated, it gives CSARPGPSGTGEQYF.

V is TRBV10-3 and J is TRBJ2-3; 8 bases map to TRBD2. Germline V gene sequence: CDR1 ENHRY, CDR2 SYGVKD. CDR3 length: 17 residues. V shed 2 bases and J 2 bases; nucleotides not matched to a gene: 9. The CDR3 reads CAISEGFGAGVTDTQYF. The CDR3 bases are TGTGCCATCAGTGAGGGCTTTGGAGCGGGAGTCACAGATACGCAGTATTTT.

In this sample, this clonotype turned up a few times. This chain uses TRBV7-9 with TRBJ2-3; D is perhaps TRBD2 (5 bases). Deletions cut 5 bases from V and 7 bases from J, with 10 bases between. The CDR3 length is 12 residues. CDR1 is SEHNR and CDR2 is FQNEAQ in the germline V gene (reference sequence). CDR3 residues: CASSLLDYTQYF. The CDR3 nucleotides are TGTGCCAGCAGCCTACTGGACTATACGCAGTATTTT.

This clonotype was recorded many times. The chain couples TRBV12-3 or TRBV12-4 to TRBJ2-3; no reliable D call. The CDR3 has 15 amino acids. V was clipped by 6 bases and J by 2 bases, with 15 bases between them. The CDR3 is CASRPIGVATDTQYF. As DNA, the CDR3 is TGTGCCAGCAGGCCGATTGGGGTAGCCACAGATACGCAGTATTTT.

This clonotype has just a few counts. The chain has TRBV10-1 and TRBJ2-2; 9 positions match TRBD1. Germline lookup yields CDR1 WNHNN and CDR2 SYGVQD (reference sequence). Unmatched junction bases numbered 11, after V lost 6 bases and J lost 6 bases. The CDR3 is made up of 16 amino acids. CDR3 protein: CASSRRTGALAGELFF. The CDR3, as DNA: TGCGCCAGCAGCCGAAGGACAGGGGCATTGGCCGGGGAGCTGTTTTTT.

This chain joins TRBV6-2 or TRBV6-3 and TRBJ1-6; D is ambiguous. Trimming pared 2 bases from V and 9 bases from J, leaving 11 bases between. CDR3 size: 14 residues. CDR1 is MNHEY and CDR2 is SVGEGT in the germline V gene. The CDR3 nucleotides are TGTGCCAGCAGTTACGCGCCAGGCGGTTCACCCCTCCACTTT. It yields the protein CASSYAPGGSPLHF.

The chain links TRBV12-3 or TRBV12-4 to TRBJ2-3; 7 bases line up with TRBD1. The CDR3 is 20 residues long. The junction had 23 bases not matched to a gene; V was cut back by 6 bases and J by 2 bases. CDR3 residues: CASRGPGTVKNPNPTDTQYF. CDR3 sequence (DNA): TGTGCCAGCAGAGGACCCGGGACAGTCAAAAACCCAAATCCCACAGATACGCAGTATTTT.

This clonotype was found a few times. Sequence at one end of the junction differs from germline and may be a read error. The J gene is TRBJ1-4, the V gene TRBV7-7; maybe TRBD1 (5 bases). Germline V lookup: CDR1 SSHAT, CDR2 FNYEAQ (reference sequence). The CDR3 runs to 13 residues. The CDR3, as DNA: TGTGCTAGCAGCTTCGGGGCAGGTGAAAAACTGTTTTTT. Translating it yields CASSFGAGEKLFF.

This clonotype was recorded at least ten times. V is TRBV2 and J is TRBJ2-2; 7 bases map to TRBD1. Trimming took 8 bases from V and 4 from J; bases not matched to a gene: 4. The CDR3 covers 13 residues. CDR1 is SNHLY and CDR2 is FYNNEI in the germline V gene. The CDR3 protein is CASGRQGTGELFF. The CDR3 DNA is TGTGCCAGCGGCCGACAGGGCACCGGGGAGCTGTTTTTT.

This clonotype was seen a few times. The chain has TRBV6-4 and TRBJ2-7; 13 positions match TRBD2. Per the germline V gene, CDR1 is MRHNA and CDR2 is SNTAGT. CDR3 length equals 19 residues. The V segment lost 8 bases and the J segment 3 bases; nucleotides outside the gene matches: 19. CDR3 bases: TGTGCCAGCTCCGAAAGGGGGACTAGCGGGGATCAAGTGGGCTACGAGCAGTACTTC. This sequence encodes CASSERGTSGDQVGYEQYF.

This sequence joins TRBV7-9 and TRBJ1-1; the D gene is possibly TRBD1 (5 bases). Germline V gene lookup returns CDR1 SEHNR and CDR2 FQNEAQ (reference sequence). The CDR3 spans 15 residues. Trimming pared 5 bases from V and 3 bases from J, leaving 16 bases between. The CDR3 bases are TGTGCCAGCAGCGATACGGGGGAGCCCTACACTGAAGCTTTCTTT. The encoded protein is CASSDTGEPYTEAFF.

V gene TRBV18 combines with J gene TRBJ2-7; 11 bases align to TRBD2. CDR3 length equals 18 residues. From germline, CDR1 is KGHSH and CDR2 LQKENI. With 3 bases clipped from V and 4 bases from J, the junction kept 14 bases outside the gene matches. The CDR3 DNA is TGTGCCAGCTCACCTGGGACATCACTAGCGGGAGAATTGTACGAGCAGTACTTC. Amino acid sequence: CASSPGTSLAGELYEQYF.

This clonotype appeared a few times. The rearrangement uses TRBV7-2 and TRBJ2-2; 10 nucleotides match TRBD2. Germline trimming cut 4 bases from V and 14 bases from J; bases unmatched to any gene: 7. Germline V gives CDR1 SGHTA, CDR2 FQGNSA. This CDR3 spans 13 amino acids. CDR3 region: CASSSGLAANLFF. CDR3 nucleotides: TGTGCCAGCAGCTCCGGACTAGCGGCCAATCTGTTTTTT.

This clonotype came up a few times. The gene calls are TRBV10-3 and TRBJ2-3, with TRBD2 identical over 13 bases. Germline CDR1 reads ENHRY; CDR2 reads SYGVKD. Unmatched junction bases numbered 8, after V lost 5 bases and J lost 6 bases. The CDR3 sequence is 16 residues long. CDR3 loop: CAISLGLAGAGDTQYF. Written as DNA, the CDR3 is TGTGCCATCAGTCTAGGACTAGCGGGGGCAGGCGATACGCAGTATTTT.